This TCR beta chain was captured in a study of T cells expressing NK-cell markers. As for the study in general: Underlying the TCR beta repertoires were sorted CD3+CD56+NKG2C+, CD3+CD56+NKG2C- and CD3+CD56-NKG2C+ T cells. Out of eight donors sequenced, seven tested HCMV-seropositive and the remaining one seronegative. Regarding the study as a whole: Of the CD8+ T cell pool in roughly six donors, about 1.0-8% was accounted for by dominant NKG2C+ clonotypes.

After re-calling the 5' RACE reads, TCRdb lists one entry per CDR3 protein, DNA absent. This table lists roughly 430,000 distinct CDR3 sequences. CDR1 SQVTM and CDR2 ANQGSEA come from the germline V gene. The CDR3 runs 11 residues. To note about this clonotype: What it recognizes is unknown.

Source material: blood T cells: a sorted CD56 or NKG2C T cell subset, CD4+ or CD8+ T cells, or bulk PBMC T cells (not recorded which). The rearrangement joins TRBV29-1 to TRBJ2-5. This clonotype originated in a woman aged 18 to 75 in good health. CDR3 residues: CSVDQKETQYF.